This T cell receptor beta chain came from a study of cytomegalovirus exposure and HLA in healthy donors. The PCR used 60 Vbeta and 13 Jbeta primers. Clones were sequenced by immunoSEQ multiplex PCR, and TCRdb holds only the in-frame ones, with some missing. The repertoire holds approximately 140,000 clones, roughly 76% seen once, with approximately 14% in the top ten. The V gene lost 5 bases and the J gene lost 3 bases, with 6 bases spanning the gap. The CDR3 spans 12 residues. Per the germline V gene, CDR1 is SNHLY and CDR2 is FYNNEI. Overall study findings and caveats: The study dropped some indistinguishable V segments, TRBV6-2 and TRBV6-3 among them. In a later analysis, at a false discovery rate of 0.05, some 17,000 TCR beta sequences were associated with HLA alleles. Most sequenced TCRs were rare (though some public TCRs occurred in many donors).

This clone was picked up one time. As yet, its antigen is unknown. The receptor was derived from a human donor in good health. Input material: PBMCs. The rearrangement links TRBV2 to TRBJ2-3; D not resolved. CDR3 DNA sequence: TGTGCCAGCAGTCGGTTAACAGATACGCAGTATTTT. Its protein product is CASSRLTDTQYF.